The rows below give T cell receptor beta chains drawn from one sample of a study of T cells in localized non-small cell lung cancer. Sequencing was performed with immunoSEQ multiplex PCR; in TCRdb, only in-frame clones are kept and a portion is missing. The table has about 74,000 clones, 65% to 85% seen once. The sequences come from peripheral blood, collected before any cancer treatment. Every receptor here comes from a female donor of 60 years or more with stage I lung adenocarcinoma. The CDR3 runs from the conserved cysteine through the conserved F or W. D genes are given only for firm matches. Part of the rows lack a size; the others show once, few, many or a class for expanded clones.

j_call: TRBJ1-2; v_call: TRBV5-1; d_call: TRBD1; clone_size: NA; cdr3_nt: TGCGCCAGCAGCTTGGCTCAGACAGGGCAGGGTTATGGCTACACCTTC; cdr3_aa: CASSLAQTGQGYGYTF
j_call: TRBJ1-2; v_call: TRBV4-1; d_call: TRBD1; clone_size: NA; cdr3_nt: TGCGCCAGCAGCCAGCGACAGGGAGTGGATGGCTACACCTTC; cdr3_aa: CASSQRQGVDGYTF
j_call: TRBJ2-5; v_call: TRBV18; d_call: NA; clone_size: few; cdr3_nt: TGTGCCAGCTCACACGAGGTCGAGGTCTTCTCCAAAGAGACCCAGTACTTC; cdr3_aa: CASSHEVEVFSKETQYF
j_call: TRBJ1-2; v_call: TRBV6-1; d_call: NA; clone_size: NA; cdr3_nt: TGTGCCAGCAGTGAAACGGGGGTCAGTGGCTACACCTTC; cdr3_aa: CASSETGVSGYTF
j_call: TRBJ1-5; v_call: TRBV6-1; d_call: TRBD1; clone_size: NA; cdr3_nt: TGTGCCAGCCGACTCAACAGGGGCGATCAGCCCCAGCATTTT; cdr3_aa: CASRLNRGDQPQHF
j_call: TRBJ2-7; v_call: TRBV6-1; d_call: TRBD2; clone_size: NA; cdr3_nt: TGTGCCAGCAGTGGGGGACTAGCGGGAGGCTACGAGCAGTACTTC; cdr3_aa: CASSGGLAGGYEQYF
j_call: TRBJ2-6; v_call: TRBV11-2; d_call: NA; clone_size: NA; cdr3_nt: TGTGCCAGCAGCCCACCTCCTGGGGCCAACGTCCTGACTTTC; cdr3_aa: CASSPPPGANVLTF
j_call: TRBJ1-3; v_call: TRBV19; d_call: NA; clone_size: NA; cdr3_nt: TGTGCCAGTAGTATTCAAGGGGCGCTTGGAAACACCATATATTTT; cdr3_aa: CASSIQGALGNTIYF
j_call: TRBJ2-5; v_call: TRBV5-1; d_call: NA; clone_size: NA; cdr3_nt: TGTGCCAGCAGCTTGGTTGGGGGGAAAGGGGAGACCCAGTACTTC; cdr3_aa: CASSLVGGKGETQYF
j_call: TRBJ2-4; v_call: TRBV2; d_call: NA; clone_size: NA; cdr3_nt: TGTGCCAGCAAGCAGGGATATGTGGCCAAAAACATTCAGTACTTC; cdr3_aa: CASKQGYVAKNIQYF
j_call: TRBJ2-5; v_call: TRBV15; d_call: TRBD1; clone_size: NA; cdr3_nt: TGTGCCACCAGCAGAGGTGGCGGGACAGGGAAAGAGACCCAGTACTTC; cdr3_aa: CATSRGGGTGKETQYF
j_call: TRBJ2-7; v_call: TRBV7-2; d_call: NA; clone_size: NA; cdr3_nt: TGTGCCAGCAGCTTAGTGGCGACTAGTTACGAGCAGTACTTC; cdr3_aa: CASSLVATSYEQYF
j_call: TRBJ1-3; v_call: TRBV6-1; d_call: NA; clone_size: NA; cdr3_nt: TGTGCCAGCACCCGAGTTATAGCTGGAAACACCATATATTTT; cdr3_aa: CASTRVIAGNTIYF
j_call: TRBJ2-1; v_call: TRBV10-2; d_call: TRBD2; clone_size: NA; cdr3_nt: TGCGCCAGCAACCTAGCGGGAGGTTACAATGAGCAGTTCTTC; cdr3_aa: CASNLAGGYNEQFF
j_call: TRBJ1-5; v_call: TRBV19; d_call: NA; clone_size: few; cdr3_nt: TGTGCCAGTAGTATAGATCTTTGGGGCTCGCAGCCCCAGCATTTT; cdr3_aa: CASSIDLWGSQPQHF
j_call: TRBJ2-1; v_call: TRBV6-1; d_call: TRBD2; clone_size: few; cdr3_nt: TGTGCCAGCAGAACGGCGGGGGGGCGGTACAATGAGCAGTTCTTC; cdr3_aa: CASRTAGGRYNEQFF
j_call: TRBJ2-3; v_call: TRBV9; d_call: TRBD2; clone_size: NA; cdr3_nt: TGTGCCAGCAGCGGATCCACCCCGACGGCGGGGGGCCCTCCCACAGATACGCAGTATTTT; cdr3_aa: CASSGSTPTAGGPPTDTQYF
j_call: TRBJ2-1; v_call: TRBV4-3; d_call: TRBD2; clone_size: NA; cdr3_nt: TGCGCCAGCAGCCTAGGGAGGGAGAGGCAGTTCTTC; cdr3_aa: CASSLGRERQFF
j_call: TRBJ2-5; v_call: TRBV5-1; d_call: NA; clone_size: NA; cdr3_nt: TGCGCCAGCAGCTTGTCTGCAGGACCCCAAGAGACCCAGTACTTC; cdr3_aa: CASSLSAGPQETQYF
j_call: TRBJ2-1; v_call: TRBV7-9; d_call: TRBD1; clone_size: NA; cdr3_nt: TGTGCCAGCAGCTCCCAGCCAGGGGGCAATGAGCAGTTCTTC; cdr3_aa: CASSSQPGGNEQFF
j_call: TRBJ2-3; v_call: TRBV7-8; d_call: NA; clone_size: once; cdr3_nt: TGTGCCAGCAGCTTAGGGGGGAGGACAGATACGCAGTATTTT; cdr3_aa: CASSLGGRTDTQYF
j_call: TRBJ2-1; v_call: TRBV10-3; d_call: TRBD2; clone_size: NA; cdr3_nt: TGTGCCATCAGTGAGTCCCTACTAGCGGGGGGTAACGATGAGCAGTTCTTC; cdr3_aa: CAISESLLAGGNDEQFF
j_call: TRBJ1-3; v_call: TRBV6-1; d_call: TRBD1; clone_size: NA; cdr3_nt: TGTGCCAGCAGTAGTCCAGGGGGAACAAACACCATATATTTT; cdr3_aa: CASSSPGGTNTIYF
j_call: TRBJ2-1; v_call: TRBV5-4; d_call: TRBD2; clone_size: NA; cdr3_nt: TGTGCCAGCAGCTCCTTGACTAGCGGAGCCTACAATGAGCAGTTCTTC; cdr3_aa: CASSSLTSGAYNEQFF
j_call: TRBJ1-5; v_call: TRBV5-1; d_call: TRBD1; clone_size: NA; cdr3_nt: TGCGCCAGCAGCTGGGGGACAGGGGATCAGCCCCAGCATTTT; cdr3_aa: CASSWGTGDQPQHF
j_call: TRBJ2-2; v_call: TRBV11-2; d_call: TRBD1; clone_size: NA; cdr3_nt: TGTGCCAGCAGCTTAGATAAGGGGGCGGCCACCGGGGAGCTGTTTTTT; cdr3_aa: CASSLDKGAATGELFF
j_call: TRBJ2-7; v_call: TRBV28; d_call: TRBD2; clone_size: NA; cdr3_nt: TGTGCCAGCAGTGCAAATCTGGGACTAGCGGGGACCTACGAGCAGTACTTC; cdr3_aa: CASSANLGLAGTYEQYF
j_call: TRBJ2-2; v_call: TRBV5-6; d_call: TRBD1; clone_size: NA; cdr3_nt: TGTGCCAGCAGCCGAGGAACAGGGGGCGGAACCGGGGAGCTGTTTTTT; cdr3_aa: CASSRGTGGGTGELFF
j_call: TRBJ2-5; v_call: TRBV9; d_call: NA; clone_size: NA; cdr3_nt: TGTGCCAGCAGCGTAGGCCGTATAGAGACCCAGTACTTC; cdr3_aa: CASSVGRIETQYF
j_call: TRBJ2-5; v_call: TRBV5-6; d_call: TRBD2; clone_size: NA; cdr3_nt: TGTGCCAGCAGCTGGGTAGGCGGGGGGGCTGGAGAGACCCAGTACTTC; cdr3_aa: CASSWVGGGAGETQYF
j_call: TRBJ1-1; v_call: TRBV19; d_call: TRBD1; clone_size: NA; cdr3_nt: TGTGCCAGTAGTAGCCTCCAGGGACAGGGGGGCACTGAAGCTTTCTTT; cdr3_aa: CASSSLQGQGGTEAFF
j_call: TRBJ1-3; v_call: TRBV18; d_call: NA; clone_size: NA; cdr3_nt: TGTGCCAGCTCACCACTGCTTAGCTCTGGAAACACCATATATTTT; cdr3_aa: CASSPLLSSGNTIYF
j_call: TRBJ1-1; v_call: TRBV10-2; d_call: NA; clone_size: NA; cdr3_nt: TGCGCCACCAGAGAGACGGACGAGGACACTGAAGCTTTCTTT; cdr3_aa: CATRETDEDTEAFF
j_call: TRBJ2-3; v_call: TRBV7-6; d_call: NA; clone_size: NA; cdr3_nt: TGTGCCAGCAGTCTCACAGATACGCAGTATTTT; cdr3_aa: CASSLTDTQYF
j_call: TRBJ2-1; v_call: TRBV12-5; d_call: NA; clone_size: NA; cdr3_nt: TGTGCTAGTGGATCAGGGGGGGCTGAGCAGTTCTTC; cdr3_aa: CASGSGGAEQFF
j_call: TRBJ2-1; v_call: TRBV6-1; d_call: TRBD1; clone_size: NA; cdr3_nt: TGTGCCAGCAGTCGGGACAGGGCCTACAATGAGCAGTTCTTC; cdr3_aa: CASSRDRAYNEQFF
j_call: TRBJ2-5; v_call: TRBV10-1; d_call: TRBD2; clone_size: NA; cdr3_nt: TGCGCCAGCAGGGAGGAGCGGGGGGGCCGAGAGACCCAGTACTTC; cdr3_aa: CASREERGGRETQYF
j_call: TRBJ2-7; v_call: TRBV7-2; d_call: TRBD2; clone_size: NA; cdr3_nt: TGTGCCAGCAGCTTAGCGGGTGGGGCTAGCGGCTACGAGCAGTACTTC; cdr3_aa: CASSLAGGASGYEQYF
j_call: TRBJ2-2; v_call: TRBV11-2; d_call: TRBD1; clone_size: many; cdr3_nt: TGTGCCAGCAGCTTCCTCAGGGGGCGGACGGCCGGGGAGCTGTTTTTT; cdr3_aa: CASSFLRGRTAGELFF
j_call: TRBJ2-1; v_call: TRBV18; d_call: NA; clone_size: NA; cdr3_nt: TGTGCCAGCTCACCAACCGGAGACTACAATGAGCAGTTCTTC; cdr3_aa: CASSPTGDYNEQFF
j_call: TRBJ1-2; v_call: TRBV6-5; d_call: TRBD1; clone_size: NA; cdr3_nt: TGTGCCAGCAGACCCCCCCAGGGGGGTGGCTACACCTTC; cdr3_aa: CASRPPQGGGYTF
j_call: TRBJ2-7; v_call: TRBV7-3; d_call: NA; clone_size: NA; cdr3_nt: TGTGCCAGCAGCGACCGGAGGGGTGGCGAGCAGTACTTC; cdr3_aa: CASSDRRGGEQYF
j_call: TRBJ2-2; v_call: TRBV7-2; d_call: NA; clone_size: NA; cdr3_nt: TGTGCCAGCAGGTATCGAGGTACCGGGGAGCTGTTTTTT; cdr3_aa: CASRYRGTGELFF
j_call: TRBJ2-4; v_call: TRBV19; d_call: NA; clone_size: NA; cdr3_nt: TGTGCCAGTACCCCGGGGGTGTCAAGGGTGAAGGCCAAAAACATTCAGTACTTC; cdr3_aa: CASTPGVSRVKAKNIQYF
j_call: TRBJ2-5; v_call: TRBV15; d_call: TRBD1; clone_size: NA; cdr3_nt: TGTGCCACCAGCAGAGCTTCCGGGACAGGGGTAGGAGAGACCCAGTACTTC; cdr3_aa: CATSRASGTGVGETQYF
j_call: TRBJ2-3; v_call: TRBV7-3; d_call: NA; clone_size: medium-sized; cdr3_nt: TGTGCCAGCAGCTTAAGGGGCGGGAGCACAGATACGCAGTATTTT; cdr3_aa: CASSLRGGSTDTQYF
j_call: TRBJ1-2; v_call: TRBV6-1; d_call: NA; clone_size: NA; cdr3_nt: TGTGCCAGCAGGGCAGGGGACTATGGCTACACCTTC; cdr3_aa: CASRAGDYGYTF
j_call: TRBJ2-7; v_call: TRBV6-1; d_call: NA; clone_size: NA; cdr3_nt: TGTGCCAGCAGTGCTCTTGGTGGGGGGCAAGGGAACGGGCAGTACTTC; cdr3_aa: CASSALGGGQGNGQYF
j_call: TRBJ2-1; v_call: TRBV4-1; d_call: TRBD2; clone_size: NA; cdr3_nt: TGCGCCAGCAGCCAAGCGGGGAGGGGTGGGGATGAGCAGTTCTTC; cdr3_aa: CASSQAGRGGDEQFF
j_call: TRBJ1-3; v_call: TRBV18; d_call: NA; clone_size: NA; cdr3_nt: TGTGCCAGCTCACCACAGCCGTCGCGGGGGCTCGGAAACACCATATATTTT; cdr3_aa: CASSPQPSRGLGNTIYF
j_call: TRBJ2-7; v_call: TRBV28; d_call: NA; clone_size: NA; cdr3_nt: TGTGCCAGCAGCCCCCCCGGGCAGGCGGACTACGAGCAGTACTTC; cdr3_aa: CASSPPGQADYEQYF
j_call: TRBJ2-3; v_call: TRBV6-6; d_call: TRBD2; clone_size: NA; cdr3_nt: TGTGCCAGCAGTTACGGTGGACTAGCGGGAGAAGATACGCAGTATTTT; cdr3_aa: CASSYGGLAGEDTQYF
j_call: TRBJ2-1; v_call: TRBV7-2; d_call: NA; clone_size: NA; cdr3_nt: TGTGCCAGCAGACCGGGCGGATACAATGAGCAGTTCTTC; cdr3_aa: CASRPGGYNEQFF
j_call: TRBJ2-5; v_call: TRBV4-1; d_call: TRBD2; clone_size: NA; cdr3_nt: TGCGCCAGCAGCCCAGGGACTAGCGGGGGCGTCCAAGAGACCCAGTACTTC; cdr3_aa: CASSPGTSGGVQETQYF
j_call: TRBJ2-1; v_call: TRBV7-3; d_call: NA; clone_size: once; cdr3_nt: TGTGCCAGCAGCCCCCGGACTGGCCGTAATTACAATGAGCAGTTCTTC; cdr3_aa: CASSPRTGRNYNEQFF
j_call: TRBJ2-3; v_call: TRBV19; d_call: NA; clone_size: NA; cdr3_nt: TGTGCCAGTAGTAGGGGGCAAATAGGATCAGATACGCAGTATTTT; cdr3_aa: CASSRGQIGSDTQYF
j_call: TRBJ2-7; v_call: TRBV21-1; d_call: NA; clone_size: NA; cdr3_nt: TGTGCCAGCAGCAAAGAGGCTGTAATCACAGGGCTGTTCTCCTACGAGCAGTACTTC; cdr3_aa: CASSKEAVITGLFSYEQYF
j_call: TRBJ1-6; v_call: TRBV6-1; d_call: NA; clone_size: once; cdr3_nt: TGTGCCAGCAGTGATCCAACAGGGAGCTCCTATAATTCACCCCTCCACTTT; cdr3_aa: CASSDPTGSSYNSPLHF
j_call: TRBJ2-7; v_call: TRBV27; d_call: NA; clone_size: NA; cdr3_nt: TGTGCCAGCAGACTTCGGGACACGTCCTACGAGCAGTACTTC; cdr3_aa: CASRLRDTSYEQYF
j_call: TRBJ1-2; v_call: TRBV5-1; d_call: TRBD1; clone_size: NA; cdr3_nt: TGCGCCAGCAGCTTAACAGGGGGCAGCTATGGCTACACCTTC; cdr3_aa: CASSLTGGSYGYTF